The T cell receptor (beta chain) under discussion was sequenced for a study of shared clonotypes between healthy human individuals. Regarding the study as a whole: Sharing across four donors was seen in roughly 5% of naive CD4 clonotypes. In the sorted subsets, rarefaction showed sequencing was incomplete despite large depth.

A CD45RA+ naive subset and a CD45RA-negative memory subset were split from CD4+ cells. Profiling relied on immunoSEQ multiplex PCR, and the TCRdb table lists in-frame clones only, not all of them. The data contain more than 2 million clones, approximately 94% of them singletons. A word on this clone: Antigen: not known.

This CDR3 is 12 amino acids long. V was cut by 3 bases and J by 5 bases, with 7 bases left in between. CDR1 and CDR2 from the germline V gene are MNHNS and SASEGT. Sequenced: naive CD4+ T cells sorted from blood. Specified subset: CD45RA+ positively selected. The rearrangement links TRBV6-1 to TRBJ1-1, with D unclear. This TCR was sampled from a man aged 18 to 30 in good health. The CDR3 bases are TGTGCCAGCAGTGAGGGGTGGACTGAAGCTTTCTTT. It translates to CASSEGWTEAFF.